The 18 T cell receptor beta chains in this list originate from one sample, sequenced in a study of PD-L1 blockade in urothelial cancer. Sequencing used immunoSEQ multiplex PCR; TCRdb keeps in-frame clones, though not all of them. The sample includes some 35,000 clones, roughly 36% of them seen just once. The material was tumor tissue, obtained before atezolizumab (anti-PD-L1) treatment. The receptors shown here come from a man between 60 and 75 years old with urothelial cancer.

The chain uses TRBV29-1 and TRBJ1-1, with D possibly TRBD1 on 6 matching bases. CDR1 is SQVTM and CDR2 is ANQGSEA in the germline V gene. The CDR3 has 13 amino acids. V dropped 3 bases and J dropped 0 bases, with 8 bases sitting between them. In DNA, the CDR3 is TGCAGCGTTGACAGGGGAATGAACACTGAAGCTTTCTTT. Its protein is CSVDRGMNTEAFF.

The chain joins TRBV6-8 to TRBJ1-1; D ambiguous. Germline assignment: CDR1 MNHGY and CDR2 SAAAGT. V was cut by 0 bases and J by 1 base, with 12 bases left in between. The CDR3 loop spans 16 amino acids. Written as DNA, the CDR3 is TGTGCCAGCAGTTACTCGTCCGGTTTTGGGAACACTGAAGCTTTCTTT. Protein: CASSYSSGFGNTEAFF.

Here the CDR3 DNA reads TGTGCCAGTAGTAGGCCCGAGGGAGGGGTCGTCACTGAAGCTTTCTTT. This translates into CASSRPEGGVVTEAFF. V gene TRBV19 combines with J gene TRBJ1-1; D might be TRBD1 (5 bases). CDR1 LNHDA and CDR2 SQIVND come from the germline V gene (reference sequence). V was cut by 4 bases and J by 4 bases, with 19 bases left in between. The CDR3 totals 16 residues.

The chain has TRBV13 and TRBJ2-7; D may be TRBD2 (5 bases). Trimming took 0 bases from V and 6 from J, leaving 18 bases between them. The CDR3 runs 16 residues. Germline CDR1 PRHDT, CDR2 FYEKMQ (reference sequence). CDR3 bases: TGTGCCAGCAGCTTAGGGCGGGCCCTTCTTGCTCCCGAGCAGTACTTC. Translation: CASSLGRALLAPEQYF. The complete variable domain, with remaining parts taken from reference TRBV13 and TRBJ2-7, reads AAGVIQSPRHLIKEKRETATLKCYPIPRHDTVYWYQQGPGQDPQFLISFYEKMQSDKGSIPDRFSAQQFSDYHSELNMSSLELGDSALYFCASSLGRALLAPEQYFGPGTRLTVT.

The chain employs TRBV30 and TRBJ2-5; tentatively, D is TRBD1 (5 bases). Deletions cut 2 bases from V and 4 bases from J, with 14 bases between. CDR1 is GTSNPN, CDR2 SVGIG, per germline (reference sequence). This CDR3 contains 14 residues. This CDR3 is CAWSPSRVSETQYF. The DNA of the CDR3 is TGTGCCTGGAGTCCCAGCAGGGTTTCAGAGACCCAGTACTTC. The full variable domain, with the rest looked up from reference TRBV30 and TRBJ2-5, is SQTIHQWPATLVQPVGSPLSLECTVEGTSNPNLYWYRQAAGRGLQLLFYSVGIGQISSEVPQNLSASRPQDRQFILSSKKLLLSDSGFYLCAWSPSRVSETQYFGPGTRLLVL.

CDR3 nucleotides: TGTGCCAGTTTGGACCGGGGCCCCACCGTGGCTTTCTTT. As protein: CASLDRGPTVAFF. The chain recombines TRBV6-8 with TRBJ1-1, with TRBD1 as a possible D gene (5 bases). Germline V CDR1 and CDR2: MNHGY, SAAAGT. The CDR3 is 13 residues long. V lost 9 bases, J lost 11 bases, and 22 bases lay in between.

This clone was seen more than once but under ten times. The chain joins TRBV7-7 to TRBJ1-1; D might be TRBD1 (5 bases). Trimming pared 3 bases from V and 1 base from J, leaving 21 bases between. CDR1 is SSHAT and CDR2 is FNYEAQ in the germline V gene (reference sequence). This CDR3 region has 18 residues. CDR3 residues: CASSLEVGHPLGNTEAFF. The DNA for the CDR3 is TGTGCCAGCAGCTTGGAAGTCGGACATCCATTGGGGAACACTGAAGCTTTCTTT.

The J gene is TRBJ2-7, the V gene TRBV10-1, with D uncertain. Germline V gene sequence: CDR1 WNHNN, CDR2 SYGVQD (reference sequence). V lost 4 bases to trimming and J lost 7 bases, with 11 bases between them. The CDR3 totals 12 residues. Written as DNA, the CDR3 is TGCGCCAGCAGTGGTAATCACGGGGAGCAGTACTTC. This codes for CASSGNHGEQYF.

The chain combines TRBV18 with TRBJ1-1; TRBD1 is a possible D gene (5 bases). CDR3 length: 12 residues. CDR1 KGHSH and CDR2 LQKENI come from the germline V gene. V lost 0 bases, J lost 11 bases, and 10 bases lay in between. CDR3 in amino acids: CASSPPGGLAFF. The DNA for the CDR3 is TGTGCCAGCTCACCACCCGGGGGGTTGGCTTTCTTT.

This clone was seen a few times. The chain couples TRBV12-5 to TRBJ1-2, with no clear D. The CDR3 contains 11 residues. CDR1 and CDR2 from the germline V gene are LGHNT and FRNRAP. The CDR3 nucleotides read TGTGCCAGCGGGCTTGCCTATGGCTACACCTTC. Translation: CASGLAYGYTF.

The chain carries TRBV9 and TRBJ1-6; the D is unclear. The CDR3 contains 14 residues. CDR1 is SGDLS and CDR2 is YYNGEE in the germline V gene. Trimming stripped 4 bases from V and 7 bases from J, with 12 bases between. The CDR3 loop is CASSYQDGNSPLHF. As DNA, the CDR3 is TGTGCCAGCAGCTACCAGGACGGAAATTCACCCCTCCACTTT.

This clone has just a few counts. The J gene is TRBJ1-4, the V gene TRBV6-8, with TRBD1 matching 7 bases. The V gene's germline CDR1 is MNHGY and CDR2 SAAAGT. The CDR3 contains 16 residues. V dropped 3 bases and J dropped 2; count of bases not matched to a gene: 6. For the CDR3, the DNA is TGTGCCAGCAGTTATCTCACGACAGGGACTAATGAAAAACTGTTTTTT. Translated, it gives CASSYLTTGTNEKLFF.

This clone showed up just a few times. The chain employs TRBV30 and TRBJ1-4; TRBD1 is a possible D gene (5 bases). Germline loops: CDR1 GTSNPN, CDR2 SVGIG (reference sequence). This CDR3 is 14 amino acids long. The germline V and J ends were trimmed by 3 bases and 3 bases, with 11 bases remaining between them. CDR3 in amino acids: CAWRGQAANEKLFF. For the CDR3, the DNA is TGTGCCTGGAGGGGGCAGGCGGCTAATGAAAAACTGTTTTTT. Full variable domain (remainder filled in from reference TRBV30 and TRBJ1-4): SQTIHQWPATLVQPVGSPLSLECTVEGTSNPNLYWYRQAAGRGLQLLFYSVGIGQISSEVPQNLSASRPQDRQFILSSKKLLLSDSGFYLCAWRGQAANEKLFFGSGTQLSVL.

The chain links TRBV19 to TRBJ2-5; D is uncertain. Germline V lookup: CDR1 LNHDA, CDR2 SQIVND (reference sequence). Trimming stripped 5 bases from V and 1 base from J, with 11 bases between. The CDR3 has 14 amino acids. CDR3 nucleotides: TGTGCCAGTAGTCCGACCGGATCCCAAGAGACCCAGTACTTC. It yields the protein CASSPTGSQETQYF.

The CDR3 spells CASSPQRTGGNSGANVLTF. The DNA for the CDR3 is TGTGCCAGCTCACCCCAACGTACAGGCGGTAACTCTGGGGCCAACGTCCTGACTTTC. V and J are TRBV18 and TRBJ2-6; D is perhaps TRBD1 (5 bases). Deletions cut 3 bases from V and 0 bases from J, with 18 bases between. The germline V gene encodes CDR1 KGHSH and CDR2 LQKENI. The CDR3 totals 19 residues. The full variable domain, its missing parts supplied by reference TRBV18 and TRBJ2-6, is NAGVMQNPRHLVRRRGQEARLRCSPMKGHSHVYWYRQLPEEGLKFMVYLQKENIIDESGMPKERFSAEFPKEGPSILRIQQVVRGDSAAYFCASSPQRTGGNSGANVLTFGAGSRLTVL.

The chain combines TRBV28 with TRBJ1-4; tentatively, D is TRBD1 (6 bases). Germline-derived CDR1 and CDR2 are MDHEN and SYDVKM. The germline V and J ends were trimmed by 7 bases and 5 bases, with 20 bases remaining between them. CDR3 length equals 16 residues. CDR3 amino acids: CASTVLGDRRNEKLFF. DNA of the CDR3: TGTGCCAGCACTGTTTTAGGTGACAGGAGAAATGAAAAACTGTTTTTT.

The CDR3 spells CASSAQTSGQETQYF. The CDR3, as DNA: TGTGCCAGCAGCGCGCAGACTAGCGGGCAAGAGACCCAGTACTTC. The rearrangement joins TRBV7-1 to TRBJ2-5, with 10 bases lining up with TRBD2. TRBV7-1 is classed as an ORF, of uncertain function. Unmatched junction bases numbered 5, after V lost 5 bases and J lost 2 bases. The CDR3 loop spans 15 amino acids.

This clone was seen a few times. The chain uses TRBV6-8 and TRBJ2-7; tentatively, D is TRBD2 (6 bases). With 8 bases removed from V and 1 base from J, the gap between germline ends came to 15 bases. This CDR3 has 14 residues. Germline V CDR1 and CDR2: MNHGY, SAAAGT. CDR3 protein: CASLGGSLSYEQYF. In DNA, the CDR3 is TGTGCCAGCCTCGGAGGGTCGCTTTCCTACGAGCAGTACTTC.